This T cell receptor (beta chain) was found in a study of cytomegalovirus exposure and HLA in healthy donors (dated by TCRdb to 2016 to 2017). Looking at the study overall: An earlier analysis of approximately 640 of the donors reported roughly 270 Gb of sequence data and 117 million unique TCR beta sequences from 150 million to 200 million T cells. HLA typing covered class I and class II loci at four-digit resolution. In a later genetic analysis, genome-wide SNP genotypes for 398 of the 666 donors were used, and that subset was treated as a discovery cohort. Among under 450 genotyped donors of the cohort, an average of roughly 240,000 unique TCR beta nucleotide sequences were sequenced per donor, roughly 18% of them non-productive. Along with the 666-subject first cohort, a separate validation cohort of more than 90 different subjects was used. The aim of the study was to test whether cataloging public T cell receptors could identify signatures of past pathogen exposure. Rather than using new phenotypic data, the later analysis identified candidate immune exposures from TCR beta sequences and from how often those sequences occurred across donors. Around 320 gigabases of sequencing data and some 85 million unique TCR sequences were included in an early release covering roughly 600 HLA-typed donors. The study combined high-throughput TCR immunosequencing, statistical association of individual TCRs with disease status, and machine learning to predict cytomegalovirus infection status. Several DR-DQ haplotypes were handled as single units for association and clustering, since linkage in the cohort was strong. Typing coverage varied by locus: roughly 620-630 donors for A, B, C, DRB1 and DQB1; roughly 510 for DQA1; nearly 610 for DPA1; about 450 for DPB1. Every discovery cohort repertoire had been produced on one sequencing platform. To study patterns of TCR occurrence, a later analysis re-analyzed previously published TCR beta repertoires from several hundred donors and added high-resolution HLA genotyping. The study used immunosequencing to profile the T cell repertoires of about 670 subjects and linked those repertoires to cytomegalovirus serostatus. Donor age, sex, ethnicity and CMV serostatus were compiled alongside the repertoire data. An earlier analysis of nearly 600 of the donors applied high-throughput TCR beta sequencing to assess whether each TCR beta V gene segment acted as functional or pseudogenic. Among the roughly 380 genotyped donors, roughly 80% belonged to the genetic ancestry cluster associated with self-reported Caucasian donors.

In total, roughly 710 healthy bone marrow donors made up the cohort. All cohort members were sampled while nominally healthy, although unrecorded immune exposures were likely present. The donor was CMV seronegative and belonged to the group of around 400 seronegative cohort members. Each donor provided a peripheral blood sample, and peripheral blood mononuclear cells were used for TCR beta sequencing. The Qiagen DNeasy Blood Extraction Kit was used to extract genomic DNA from the blood cell samples. About this clone itself: The clone's antigen remains unknown.

On the study overall, not on this receptor specifically: Sequencing depth was assumed to be roughly uniform across donors in the presence/absence analyses, though that assumption may not hold. A later analysis associated about 16,000 TCR beta sequences with specific HLA alleles at a false discovery rate of 0.05. In an earlier analysis of some 540 of the donors, most TCR beta V segments appeared in productive rearrangements about 90% or about 30% of the time, broadly matching IMGT annotations. Correlated functional status among segregating V segments might reflect linkage disequilibrium, but an unknown experimental factor could not be ruled out. Across donors, most TCR sequences were observed very rarely, whereas some public TCRs were present in many individuals. The study gave a list of roughly 150 TCR beta chains associated with cytomegalovirus. Because HLA typing was unavailable for some donors at each locus, only the typed subset was used in association tests. In a later analysis, HLA-associated TCR beta chains were found to be more clonally expanded and to have lower generation probabilities than equally common non-associated chains. In a later genetic analysis, a missense DCLRE1C variant was associated with V-gene and J-gene trimming of TCR beta chains, and the association was replicated in an independent cohort. Strong co-occurrence of HLA alleles, especially DR and DQ, made assigning TCR associations to individual alleles difficult. The only immune exposure information available for the cohort was CMV serostatus. In vitro tests confirmed that three of the cytomegalovirus-associated TCR beta chains recognize cytomegalovirus antigens. A cluster of highly shared sequence variants was judged likely to represent a technical artifact of the sequencing pipeline. The earlier analysis of some 560 of the donors excluded roughly 17 rarely observed V segments, including chromosome 9 orphons, because counts were too low. According to the authors, the approach could potentially be generalized to other disease states and immunological phenotypes. A further reported finding was that TCR beta sequences accurately predicted the HLA-A and HLA-B alleles for most subjects in the first cohort. Cytomegalovirus status was reported to be diagnosed by the classifier with high specificity and sensitivity in both the original and validation cohorts. According to a later analysis, most CMV-associated TCR beta chains appeared to be HLA-restricted, and the HLA associations seemed to be driven largely by CMV exposure. In a later analysis, several top co-occurrence clusters were reported to appear linked to parvovirus B19, influenza, CMV and Epstein-Barr virus. A later genetic analysis reported fewer N-insertions in productive TCRs among donors in an Asian-associated ancestry cluster than the roughly 690-donor mean. The cohort was sequenced for TCR beta chains only, and without alpha or paired-chain data the features that could be detected were limited. In a later analysis, TCR association rates were found to vary across HLA loci, with the most associated TCRs seen for DRB1 alleles and the fewest for HLA-C alleles.

The library was built by means of the immunoSEQ multiplex PCR assay. The multiplex PCR relied on a mix of 60 forward primers for TCR Vbeta segments and 13 reverse primers for TCR Jbeta segments. The CDR3 region of rearranged TCR beta genes was amplified from genomic DNA by a multiplex PCR assay. On the Illumina HiSeq System, the amplified TCR beta libraries were sequenced as 87-base-pair reads. The published analysis was carried out like this. A later analysis counted tens of millions of unique TCR beta chains across the 640 or so repertoires, and around 12 million of these chains were shared by at least two donors. A nearest-neighbor algorithm error-corrected the raw reads and collapsed the reads into unique sequences, merging closely related sequences to remove PCR and sequencing errors. CDR3 sequences were aligned to IMGT reference sequences to assign V, D and J gene segments. For a sequence to be retained, a match of at least six nucleotides to both a V gene segment and a J gene segment was required. Rearrangements were called productive when the CDR3 lacked stop codons and stayed in frame with V and J; all others were non-productive. Following IMGT convention, CDR3 was defined as the stretch from the second conserved V-encoded cysteine up to the conserved J-encoded phenylalanine. Sequences without an unambiguous match to a single V gene segment were excluded from the earlier analysis of about 630 of the donors. An earlier analysis of a few hundred of the donors called V segments functional above 56.7% productive rearrangements and segregating when the between-donor standard deviation exceeded 5%. A statistical classification framework was built for diagnosing cytomegalovirus status from the catalog of TCR beta chain sequences. In a later analysis, TCR nucleotide sequences were compared against IMGT/GENE-DB human TR gene sequences so that V and J genes could be assigned. Using the TCRdist pipeline, a later analysis assigned CDR3 sequences along with most-parsimonious VDJ recombination scenarios. In a later analysis, every TCR beta chain was defined by the combination of its CDR3 amino acid sequence and its V-gene family, and reads without a unique V-gene family were dropped. As a way to deal with suspected cross-contamination and a sequencing artifact, a later analysis dropped roughly 620 nucleotide sequences that were highly shared and had low generation probability. In a later analysis, a clonal expansion index for each public chain was calculated from normalized within-repertoire ranks of inferred template counts. Generation probabilities in a later analysis came from a VDJ recombination model fitted to out-of-frame rearrangements, and those results were checked against IGoR. Hypergeometric tests were used in a later analysis to score TCR-TCR, TCR-HLA and TCR-CMV co-occurrence, with a repertoire-size bias correction applied to the TCR pairs. To estimate false discovery rates, a later analysis permuted the HLA or CMV assignments 20 times. In a later analysis, co-occurring TCRs were grouped using DBSCAN, and TCRdist sequence similarity was added for clustering within HLA-allele-positive subsets. For co-occurrence clustering, repertoires with fewer than 30,000 or more than 120,000 public chains were excluded, along with several repertoires with anomalous nucleotide sharing. TCRdb holds this immuneACCESS table with in-frame rearrangements only. Some clones are missing; in checked studies, unresolved V genes explain under half, and the rest has no known cause. The V and J calls and clone size come from that table; D and trimming were worked out from the DNA. This sample's table has entries for fewer than 200,000 clones. About 1.2% of the sample goes to the ten largest clones.

The sample taken for sequencing was PBMCs. The sequence was obtained from a woman aged 60 to 75 in good health and CMV-seronegative.

The base sequence is TGCGCCAGCAGCCCCGGGACAGCTCTAGCAGCAACTAATGAAAAACTGTTTTTT. Its protein is CASSPGTALAATNEKLFF. Recombination connected TRBV5-1 to TRBJ1-4; 7 central bases correspond to TRBD1. There are 18 amino acids in the CDR3, from cysteine to phenylalanine inclusive. Only the CDR3 DNA stays, 54 bases, in frame from base 1. Per the germline V gene, SGHRS is the CDR1 and YFSETQ is the CDR2. V lost 4 bases and J lost 0 bases, and the count of bases not matched to a germline gene is 12.